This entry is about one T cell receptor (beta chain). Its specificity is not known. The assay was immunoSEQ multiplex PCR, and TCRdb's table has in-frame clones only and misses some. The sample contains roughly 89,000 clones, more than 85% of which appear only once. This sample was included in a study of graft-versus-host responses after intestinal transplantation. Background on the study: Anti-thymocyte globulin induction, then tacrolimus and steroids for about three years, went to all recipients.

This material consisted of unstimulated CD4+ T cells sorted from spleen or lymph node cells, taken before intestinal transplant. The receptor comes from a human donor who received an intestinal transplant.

The CDR3 DNA follows: TGTGCCAGCAGTCCTACGGGACAGGGGCTCTACGAGCAGTACTTC. Amino acids: CASSPTGQGLYEQYF. This sequence joins TRBV6-6 and TRBJ2-7, with 10 positions matching TRBD1. V shed 5 bases, J shed 3 bases, and the junction held 7 bases outside the gene matches. CDR1 and CDR2 from the germline V gene are MNHNY and SVGAGI (reference sequence). The CDR3 length is 15 residues.